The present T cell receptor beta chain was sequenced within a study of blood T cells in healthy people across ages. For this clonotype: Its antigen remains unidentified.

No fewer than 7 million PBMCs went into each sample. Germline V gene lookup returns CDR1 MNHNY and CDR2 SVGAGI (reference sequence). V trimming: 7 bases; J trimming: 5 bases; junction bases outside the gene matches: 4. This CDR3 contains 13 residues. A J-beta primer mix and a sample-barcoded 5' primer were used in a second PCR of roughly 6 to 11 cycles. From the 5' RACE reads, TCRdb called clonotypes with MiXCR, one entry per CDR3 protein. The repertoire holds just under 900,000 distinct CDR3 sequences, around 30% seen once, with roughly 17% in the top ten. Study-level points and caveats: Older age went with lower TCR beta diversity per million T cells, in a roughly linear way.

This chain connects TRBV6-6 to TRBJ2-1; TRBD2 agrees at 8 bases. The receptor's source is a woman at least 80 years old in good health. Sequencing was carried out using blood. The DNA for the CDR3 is TGTGCCAGCAAGAGCGGGAGAAACAATGAGCAGTTCTTC. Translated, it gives CASKSGRNNEQFF.